The present entry profiles one T cell receptor beta chain with its context. Its cognate antigen is unknown. The CDR3 is made up of 13 amino acids. Germline V gene sequence: CDR1 MDHEN, CDR2 SYDVKM. The V gene lost 7 bases and the J gene lost 2 bases, with 10 bases spanning the gap. Replicate PCRs run on sorted subsets employed roughly 190 ng DNA, some 33,000 T cell genomes. Data came from immunoSEQ multiplex PCR; TCRdb stores just in-frame clones and leaves some out. In the table there are about 1.1 million clones, roughly 77% of which are singletons. The data were obtained in a study of shared clonotypes between healthy human individuals. Looking at the study overall: A few men and a couple of women, aged 18 to 49, were donors. Whole-study results and caveats: Measured sharing among donors was expected to vary with sequencing depth.

All of the donors resided in Nashville, Tennessee, and each was a Caucasian adult. This sequence joins TRBV28 and TRBJ2-3; D is ambiguous. The sequenced material came from memory CD4+ T cells from PBMCs. Subset indicated: CD45RA-negative fraction. The clonotype comes from a man between 18 and 35 years old in good health. Some clones in this sample may be carry-over from other donors' samples. The CDR3 DNA sequence: TGTGCCAGCATTACGACCCTCACAGATACGCAGTATTTT. It encodes CASITTLTDTQYF.